The 10 T cell receptor beta chains below all came from one sample that was sequenced in a study of T cells in Graves' hyperthyroidism and ophthalmopathy. Amplification targeted TCR beta CDR3 regions from RNA transcripts. HTBI primers were employed in a first-round RT-PCR of the TCR CDR3. TCRdb ran MiXCR on the multiplex PCR reads and lists one entry per CDR3 protein. The sample lists a few hundred thousand distinct CDR3 sequences, around 14% occurring once. Input material: blood. The receptors stem from a woman between 18 and 30 years old with Graves' hyperthyroidism.

A remark on this clonotype: A much larger clone sits a single nucleotide away, making a read error possible. This chain uses TRBV12-3 or TRBV12-4 with TRBJ2-1; 8 nucleotides match TRBD2. This CDR3 comprises 16 residues. The DNA of the CDR3 is TGTGTCAGCAGTAAGGATCGTCTAGCGGGCTACAATGAGCAGTTCTTC. It encodes CVSSKDRLAGYNEQFF.

This clonotype appeared many times. This chain connects TRBV6-6 to TRBJ2-7; 11 nucleotides match TRBD2. Germline trimming cut 0 bases from V and 2 bases from J; bases unmatched to any gene: 3. The V gene's germline CDR1 is MNHNY and CDR2 SVGAGI (reference sequence). The length of the CDR3 is 16 residues. The CDR3 spells CASSYSTSGTAYEQYF. CDR3 nucleotide sequence: TGTGCCAGCAGTTACTCGACTAGCGGGACCGCCTACGAGCAGTACTTC.

This clonotype was picked up many times. The chain employs TRBV18 and TRBJ2-5; D is possibly TRBD2 (5 bases). Germline values: CDR1 KGHSH, CDR2 LQKENI. The length of the CDR3 is 14 residues. Trimming took off 2 bases at V and 2 bases at J, with 9 bases between the two ends. The CDR3: CASSPSRLQETQYF. CDR3 sequence (DNA): TGTGCCAGCTCACCATCCAGACTACAAGAGACCCAGTACTTC. The full variable domain, rest sourced from reference TRBV18 and TRBJ2-5, is NAGVMQNPRHLVRRRGQEARLRCSPMKGHSHVYWYRQLPEEGLKFMVYLQKENIIDESGMPKERFSAEFPKEGPSILRIQQVVRGDSAAYFCASSPSRLQETQYFGPGTRLLVL.

Many counts were recorded for this clonotype. The chain has TRBV20-1 and TRBJ2-3; D unresolved. The length of the CDR3 is 12 residues. In germline, CDR1 is DFQATT, CDR2 SNEGSKA (reference sequence). V lost 7 bases and J 6 bases, leaving 14 bases between the germline ends. CDR3 residues: CSGQERWDTQYF. The CDR3 nucleotides read TGCAGTGGGCAGGAACGGTGGGATACGCAGTATTTT.

This rearrangement joins TRBV19 to TRBJ2-5; 10 bases are a match to TRBD2. This CDR3 is 18 amino acids long. Germline CDR1 is LNHDA and CDR2 is SQIVND (reference sequence). V lost 2 bases and J lost 7; bases outside the gene matches: 16. The CDR3 DNA is TGTGCCAGTAGTATAAGTCCTAGCGGGAGTTCTGCCGCCGTGACCCAGTACTTC. Amino acids: CASSISPSGSSAAVTQYF.

This clonotype was detected ten times or more. The genes are TRBV12-3 or TRBV12-4 and TRBJ1-2, with D unclear. The CDR3 spans 14 residues. V lost 7 bases, J lost 7 bases, and 19 bases lay in between. The CDR3 region is CASTFGDGLSGYTF. The CDR3 region has the DNA TGTGCCAGCACTTTTGGGGATGGGCTATCTGGCTACACCTTC.

This clonotype was counted ten times or more. The rearrangement uses TRBV10-3 and TRBJ1-2, with 7 bases aligning to TRBD1. Germline-derived CDR1 and CDR2 are ENHRY and SYGVKD. The CDR3 is 14 residues long. The J segment lost 4 bases and the V segment lost 6 bases, leaving 8 bases of the junction unmatched. The CDR3, as DNA: TGTGCCATCAGGGGTCTTGACAGGGCCTATGGCTACACCTTC. Residues: CAIRGLDRAYGYTF.

The sample holds a few counts of this clonotype. This chain uses TRBV2 with TRBJ2-3, with 8 bases matching TRBD2. This CDR3 is 19 amino acids long. Germline CDR1 SNHLY, CDR2 FYNNEI. With V trimmed by 6 bases and J by 2 bases, 19 bases remained unmatched. CDR3 bases: TGTGCCAGCAGCTTAGAGCGGGGGCCCCCCACCGCACACACAGATACGCAGTATTTT. It translates to CASSLERGPPTAHTDTQYF.

This chain joins TRBV3-1 and TRBJ1-2; D call uncertain. The CDR3 covers 15 residues. Germline CDR1 and CDR2: LGHDT and YNNKEL (reference sequence). V lost 0 bases to trimming and J lost 8 bases, with 16 bases between them. CDR3 loop: CASSQDGHGWGGYTF. In DNA form, the CDR3 reads TGTGCCAGCAGCCAAGATGGTCACGGATGGGGAGGCTACACCTTC.

This clonotype has a count of ten or more. This chain's CDR3 is CASSLDPGLAGGYTDTQYF. The CDR3 DNA follows: TGTGCCAGCAGCTTAGATCCGGGACTAGCGGGGGGGTACACAGATACGCAGTATTTT. The chain recombines TRBV7-6 with TRBJ2-3, with TRBD2 matching over 16 bases. The germline V gene has CDR1 SGHVS and CDR2 FNYEAQ. The V segment lost 1 base and the J segment 2 bases; nucleotides outside the gene matches: 6. CDR3 length equals 19 residues.